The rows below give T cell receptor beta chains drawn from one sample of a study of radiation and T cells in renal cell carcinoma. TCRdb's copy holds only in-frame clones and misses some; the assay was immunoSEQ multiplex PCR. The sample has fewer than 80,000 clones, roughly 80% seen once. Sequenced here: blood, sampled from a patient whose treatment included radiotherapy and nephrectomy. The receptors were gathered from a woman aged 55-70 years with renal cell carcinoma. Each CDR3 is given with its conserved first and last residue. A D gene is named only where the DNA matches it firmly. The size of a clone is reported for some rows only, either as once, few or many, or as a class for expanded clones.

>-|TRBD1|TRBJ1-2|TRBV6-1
TGTGCCAGCAGAATAACAGGGGGAGATGGCTACACCTTC
CASRITGGDGYTF
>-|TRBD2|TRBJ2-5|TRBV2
TGTGCCAGCTCGCTAGCGGGGGGCGGGGAGACCCAGTACTTC
CASSLAGGGETQYF
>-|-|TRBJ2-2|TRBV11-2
TGTGCCAGCAGCTTAAACCCCAGTCCGAACACCGGGGAGCTGTTTTTT
CASSLNPSPNTGELFF
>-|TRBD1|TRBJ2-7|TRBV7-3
TGTGCCAGCAGCTCTAGGACAGGGGGTGAGCAGTACTTC
CASSSRTGGEQYF
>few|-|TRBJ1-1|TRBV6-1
TGTGCCAGCAGTGTTGAGATGAGCACTGAAGCTTTCTTT
CASSVEMSTEAFF
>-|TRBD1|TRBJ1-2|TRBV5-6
TGTGCCAGCAGCTGGGGACAGGGGGCGCGAGGCTACACCTTC
CASSWGQGARGYTF
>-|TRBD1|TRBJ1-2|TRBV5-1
TGCGCCAGCAGCAGCCAACCAGGGACAGTGTTCTATGGCTACACCTTC
CASSSQPGTVFYGYTF
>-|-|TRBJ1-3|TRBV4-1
TGCGCCAGCAGCCAAGATTGGCCAGGCTCTGGAAACACCATATATTTT
CASSQDWPGSGNTIYF
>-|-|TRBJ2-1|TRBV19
TGTGCCAGTAGCCCCCCCGGGGTCTCCTACAATGAGCAGTTCTTC
CASSPPGVSYNEQFF
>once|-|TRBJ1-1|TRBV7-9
TGTGCCAGCAGCCCAAAGGGACCCTTGAACACTGAAGCTTTCTTT
CASSPKGPLNTEAFF
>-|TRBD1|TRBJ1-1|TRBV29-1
TGCAGCGTTTCCCGCACAGGGGGGAACACTGAAGCTTTCTTT
CSVSRTGGNTEAFF
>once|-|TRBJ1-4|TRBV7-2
TGTGCCAGCAGCTACGACGGACAGATAAATGAAAAACTGTTTTTT
CASSYDGQINEKLFF
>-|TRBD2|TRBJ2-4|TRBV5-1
TGCGCCAGCAGTATCACCGGGGGGGCGCAAAACATTCAGTACTTC
CASSITGGAQNIQYF
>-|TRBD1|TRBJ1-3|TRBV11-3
TGTGCCAGCAGCTTCCGACCAGGGGGTTTCGGAAACACCATATATTTT
CASSFRPGGFGNTIYF
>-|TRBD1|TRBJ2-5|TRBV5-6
TGTGCCAGCAGCTTGGGGTTGCAGGGGGCCCAGTACTTC
CASSLGLQGAQYF
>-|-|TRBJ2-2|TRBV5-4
TGTGCCTCAAGAGGGGCAAACACCGGGGAGCTGTTTTTT
CASRGANTGELFF